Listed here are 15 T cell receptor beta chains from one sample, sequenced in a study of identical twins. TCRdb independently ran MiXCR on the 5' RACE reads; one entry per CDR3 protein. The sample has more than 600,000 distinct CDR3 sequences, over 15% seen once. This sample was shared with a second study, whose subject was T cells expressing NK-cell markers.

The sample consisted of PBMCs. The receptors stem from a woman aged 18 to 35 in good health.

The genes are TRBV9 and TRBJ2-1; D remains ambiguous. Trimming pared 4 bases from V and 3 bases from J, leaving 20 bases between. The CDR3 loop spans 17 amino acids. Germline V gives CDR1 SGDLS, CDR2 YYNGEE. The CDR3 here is CASSTSTQDENYNEQFF. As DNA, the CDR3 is TGTGCCAGCAGCACTTCCACTCAGGACGAAAACTACAATGAGCAGTTCTTC.

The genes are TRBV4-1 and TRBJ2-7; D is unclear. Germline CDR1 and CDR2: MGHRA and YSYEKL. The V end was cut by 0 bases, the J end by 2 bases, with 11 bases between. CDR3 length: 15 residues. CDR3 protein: CASSQEAGGAYEQYF. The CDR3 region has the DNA TGCGCCAGCAGCCAAGAAGCAGGCGGAGCCTACGAGCAGTACTTC.

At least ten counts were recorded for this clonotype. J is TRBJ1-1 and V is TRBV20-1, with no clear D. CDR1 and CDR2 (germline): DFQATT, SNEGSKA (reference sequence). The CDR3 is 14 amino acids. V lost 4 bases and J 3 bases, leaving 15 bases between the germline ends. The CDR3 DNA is TGCAGTGCTACGGTCTCCAGGACGCACACTGAAGCTTTCTTT. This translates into CSATVSRTHTEAFF.

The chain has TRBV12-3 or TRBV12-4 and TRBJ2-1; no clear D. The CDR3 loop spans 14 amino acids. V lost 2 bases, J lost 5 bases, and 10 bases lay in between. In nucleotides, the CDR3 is TGTGCCAGCAGTTTACGACACCGGGACAATGAGCAGTTCTTC. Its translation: CASSLRHRDNEQFF.

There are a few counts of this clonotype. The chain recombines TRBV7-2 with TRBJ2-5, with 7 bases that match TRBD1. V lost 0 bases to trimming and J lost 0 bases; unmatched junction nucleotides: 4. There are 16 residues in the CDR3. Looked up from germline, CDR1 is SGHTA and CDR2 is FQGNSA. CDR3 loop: CASSLAGTAHQETQYF. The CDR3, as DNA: TGTGCCAGCAGCTTAGCGGGGACAGCCCACCAAGAGACCCAGTACTTC. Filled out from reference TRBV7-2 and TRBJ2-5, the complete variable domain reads GAGVSQSPSNKVTEKGKDVELRCDPISGHTALYWYRQSLGQGLEFLIYFQGNSAPDKSGLPSDRFSAERTGGSVSTLTIQRTQQEDSAVYLCASSLAGTAHQETQYFGPGTRLLVL.

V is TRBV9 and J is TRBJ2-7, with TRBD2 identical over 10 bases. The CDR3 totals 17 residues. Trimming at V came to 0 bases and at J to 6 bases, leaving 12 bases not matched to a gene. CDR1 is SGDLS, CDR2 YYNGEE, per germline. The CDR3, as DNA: TGTGCCAGCAGCGTAGAATTGAGCGGGAGGGCCTCGGGCGAGCAGTACTTC. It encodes CASSVELSGRASGEQYF.

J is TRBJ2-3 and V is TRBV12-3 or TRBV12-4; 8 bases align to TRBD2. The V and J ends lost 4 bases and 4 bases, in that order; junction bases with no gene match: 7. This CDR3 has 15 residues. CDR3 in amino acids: CASSWGTSLADTQYF. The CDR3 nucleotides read TGTGCCAGCAGTTGGGGGACTAGTCTTGCAGATACGCAGTATTTT.

The CDR3 here is CASSFRQPNEKLFF. CDR3 in DNA: TGTGCCAGCAGCTTTAGACAGCCTAATGAAAAACTGTTTTTT. V gene TRBV7-9 combines with J gene TRBJ1-4; D perhaps matches TRBD1 (5 bases). V lost 3 bases, J lost 3 bases, and 8 bases lay in between. CDR3 length: 14 residues. Germline V gene data show CDR1 as SEHNR and CDR2 as FQNEAQ (reference sequence).

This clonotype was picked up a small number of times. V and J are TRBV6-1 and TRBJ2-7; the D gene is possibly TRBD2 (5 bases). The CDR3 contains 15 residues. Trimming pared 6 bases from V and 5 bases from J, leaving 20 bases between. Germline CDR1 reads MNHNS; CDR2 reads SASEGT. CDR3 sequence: CASSFLGGTEDEQYF. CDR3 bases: TGTGCCAGCAGCTTTCTGGGTGGAACGGAGGACGAGCAGTACTTC.

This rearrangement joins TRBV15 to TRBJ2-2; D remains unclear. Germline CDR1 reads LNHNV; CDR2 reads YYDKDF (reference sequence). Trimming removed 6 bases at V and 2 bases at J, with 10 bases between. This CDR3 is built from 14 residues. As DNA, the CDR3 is TGTGCCACCAGTCCCGCTGGCAACACCGGGGAGCTGTTTTTT. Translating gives CATSPAGNTGELFF.

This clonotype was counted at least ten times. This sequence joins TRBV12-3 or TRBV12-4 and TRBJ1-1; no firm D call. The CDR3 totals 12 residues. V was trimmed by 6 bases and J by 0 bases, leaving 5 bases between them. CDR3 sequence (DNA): TGTGCCAGCAGCCATGTGAACACTGAAGCTTTCTTT. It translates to CASSHVNTEAFF.

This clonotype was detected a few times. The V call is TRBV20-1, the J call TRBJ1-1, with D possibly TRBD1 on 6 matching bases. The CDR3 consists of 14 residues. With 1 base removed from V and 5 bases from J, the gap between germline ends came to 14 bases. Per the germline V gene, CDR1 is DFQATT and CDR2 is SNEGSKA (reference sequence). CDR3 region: CSARVQGLGTEAFF. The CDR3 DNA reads TGCAGTGCTAGAGTGCAGGGGCTAGGGACTGAAGCTTTCTTT.

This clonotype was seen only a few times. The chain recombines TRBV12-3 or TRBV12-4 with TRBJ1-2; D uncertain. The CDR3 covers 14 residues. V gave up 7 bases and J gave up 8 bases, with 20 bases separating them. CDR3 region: CASTEEGLMGGYTF. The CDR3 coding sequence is TGTGCCAGCACCGAAGAAGGCCTGATGGGAGGCTACACCTTC.

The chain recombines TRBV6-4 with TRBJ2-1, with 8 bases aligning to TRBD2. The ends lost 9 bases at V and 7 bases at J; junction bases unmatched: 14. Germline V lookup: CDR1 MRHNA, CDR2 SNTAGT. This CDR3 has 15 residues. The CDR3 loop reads CASKAGTRGLNEQFF. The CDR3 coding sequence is TGTGCCAGTAAAGCCGGGACTAGAGGCTTAAATGAGCAGTTCTTC.

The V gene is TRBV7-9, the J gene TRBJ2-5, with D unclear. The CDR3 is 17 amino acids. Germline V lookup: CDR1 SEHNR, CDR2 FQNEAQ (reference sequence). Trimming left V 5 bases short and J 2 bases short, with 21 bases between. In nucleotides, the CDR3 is TGTGCCAGCAGCCCACCCCCCAATTTTATTTTGCAAGAGACCCAGTACTTC. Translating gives CASSPPPNFILQETQYF.